The 25 T cell receptor beta chains below all came from one sample that was sequenced in a study of glioma-infiltrating T cells. TCR alpha and beta CDR3 regions were amplified from RNA using iRepertoire nested multiplex PCR. TCRdb independently ran MiXCR on the multiplex PCR reads; one entry per CDR3 protein. The repertoire holds around 130,000 distinct CDR3 sequences, with around 25% as singletons. The sequenced sample was glioma tissue, nonneoplastic brain tissue, or PBMCs (not recorded which). The receptors shown here come from a human donor with low-grade glioma or glioblastoma, undergoing nonglioma brain surgery, or in good health (not recorded which).

This clonotype came up a few times. In DNA, the CDR3 is TGTGCCTGGACCCCTGACTACACCGGGGAGCTGTTTTTT. It yields the protein CAWTPDYTGELFF. V is TRBV30 and J is TRBJ2-2; D gene uncertain. From germline, CDR1 is GTSNPN and CDR2 SVGIG (reference sequence). Trimming stripped 4 bases from V and 3 bases from J, with 9 bases between. The CDR3 has 13 residues.

This clonotype was observed a handful of times. The chain recombines TRBV24-1 with TRBJ2-5; 7 bases are shared with TRBD1. The CDR3 is 15 amino acids. Germline assignment: CDR1 KGHDR and CDR2 SFDVKD. V shed 4 bases, J shed 1 base, and the junction held 5 bases outside the gene matches. Here the CDR3 reads CATSDPGGVQETQYF. In DNA form, the CDR3 reads TGTGCCACCAGTGACCCAGGGGGTGTCCAAGAGACCCAGTACTTC.

This clonotype was seen more than once but under ten times. The chain joins TRBV29-1 to TRBJ1-5; D unclear. The germline V gene encodes CDR1 SQVTM and CDR2 ANQGSEA. The V and J ends lost 6 bases and 1 base respectively, with 7 bases between them. This CDR3 comprises 12 residues. CDR3 residues: CSVKWSNQPQHF. CDR3 nucleotide sequence: TGCAGCGTAAAATGGAGCAATCAGCCCCAGCATTTT.

In this sample, this clonotype turned up a few times. CDR3 amino acids: CASSLGVVERETQYF. In nucleotides, the CDR3 is TGTGCCAGCAGCTTAGGAGTAGTGGAGCGAGAGACCCAGTACTTC. This chain connects TRBV7-8 to TRBJ2-5; D uncertain. Germline V gene sequence: CDR1 SGHVS, CDR2 FQNEAQ. The ends were cut back, 1 base at V and 4 bases at J, with 13 bases in the middle. CDR3 length equals 15 residues.

This clonotype was observed a handful of times. The chain combines TRBV3-1 with TRBJ2-3; 8 positions agree with TRBD2. In germline, CDR1 is LGHDT, CDR2 YNNKEL (reference sequence). The CDR3 is made up of 16 amino acids. Trimming took 0 bases from V and 2 from J; bases not matched to a gene: 4. CDR3 sequence reads: CASSQDRTSYTDTQYF. CDR3 coding DNA: TGTGCCAGCAGCCAAGATAGGACTAGCTACACAGATACGCAGTATTTT.

The J gene is TRBJ1-1, the V gene TRBV24-1, with D possibly matching TRBD1 (5 bases). The CDR3 contains 13 residues. The V end was cut by 11 bases, the J end by 4 bases, with 16 bases between. Germline-derived CDR1 and CDR2 are KGHDR and SFDVKD. The CDR3 region has the DNA TGTGCCAGTGACGGGGCACTGGGCACTGAAGCTTTCTTT. Translating gives CASDGALGTEAFF.

This clonotype was observed a few times. This chain joins TRBV7-9 and TRBJ2-1; no clear D gene. V was clipped by 3 bases and J by 10 bases, with 10 bases between them. Germline V lookup: CDR1 SEHNR, CDR2 FQNEAQ (reference sequence). The CDR3 consists of 12 residues. The CDR3 DNA is TGTGCCAGCAGCTTCCAAGGCGGCGAGCAGTTCTTC. Translated: CASSFQGGEQFF.

A few counts support this clonotype. The CDR3 region has the DNA TGTGCCCCCGCCGGGCCTGGGGCCAACGTCCTGACTTTC. Its translation: CAPAGPGANVLTF. V and J are TRBV24-1 and TRBJ2-6; no reliable D call. This CDR3 is 13 amino acids long. The V end lost 12 bases, the J end lost 2 bases, and 10 bases lay between the germline ends. Germline CDR1 is KGHDR and CDR2 is SFDVKD.

This clonotype was recorded at least ten times. The rearrangement uses TRBV27 and TRBJ1-6; D unclear. The CDR3 has 12 residues. Trimming left V 3 bases short and J 7 bases short, with 4 bases between. CDR1 and CDR2 (germline): MNHEY, SMNVEV (reference sequence). The CDR3 region is CASSFGNSPLHF. Written as DNA, the CDR3 is TGTGCCAGCAGTTTCGGGAATTCACCCCTCCACTTT.

Turning to this clonotype: This may stem from a read error, because a much larger clone lies one nucleotide away. Because the CDR3 is missing its conserved closing phenylalanine or tryptophan, this is likely a read error. In nucleotides, the CDR3 is TGTGCCACCAGCAGAGATCCGGGGGCGACAGATACGCAGTATCTT. It codes for CATSRDPGATDTQYL. This rearrangement joins TRBV15 to TRBJ2-3; the D gene could be TRBD1 or TRBD2 (6 bases each). Germline V gene sequence: CDR1 LNHNV, CDR2 YYDKDF (reference sequence). CDR3 length: 15 residues. V gave up 0 bases and J gave up 3 bases, with 10 bases separating them.

This clonotype has only a few counts. The rearrangement joins TRBV6-1 to TRBJ2-1; perhaps TRBD2 as D (6 bases). CDR3 length equals 16 residues. CDR1 is MNHNS, CDR2 SASEGT, per germline. The V and J ends lost 6 bases and 7 bases respectively, with 22 bases between them. CDR3 coding DNA: TGTGCCAGCAGCTCCGAGGGGACTTTTCCTCTAAATGAGCAGTTCTTC. Its translation: CASSSEGTFPLNEQFF.

This clonotype was observed once. V gene TRBV18 combines with J gene TRBJ2-7; 11 bases map to TRBD1. In germline, CDR1 is KGHSH, CDR2 LQKENI. The V gene end was trimmed by 3 bases and the J gene end by 5 bases; junction bases not matched to a gene: 6. The CDR3 has 15 amino acids. This CDR3 reads CASSPLGQGADEQYV. CDR3 in DNA: TGTGCCAGCTCACCCCTTGGACAGGGGGCTGACGAGCAGTACGTC.

This clonotype was counted many times. The chain links TRBV20-1 to TRBJ2-1; D possibly corresponds to TRBD2 (7 bases). Trimming stripped 3 bases from V and 4 bases from J, with 13 bases between. This CDR3 spans 14 amino acids. Looked up from germline, CDR1 is DFQATT and CDR2 is SNEGSKA (reference sequence). This CDR3 is CSASGGARYNEQFF. The CDR3 DNA is TGCAGTGCTAGTGGGGGGGCCCGGTACAATGAGCAGTTCTTC.

This rearrangement joins TRBV7-3 to TRBJ2-1; 7 bases are a match to TRBD2. Germline CDR1 SGHTA, CDR2 FQGTGA. The CDR3 spans 15 residues. The V and J ends lost 0 bases and 13 bases, in that order; junction bases with no gene match: 12. The CDR3 DNA reads TGTGCCAGCAGCTTAACGGGACTAACATCGGAGACCCAGTTCTTC. It encodes CASSLTGLTSETQFF.

This chain joins TRBV20-1 and TRBJ1-5; TRBD1 might be the D (6 bases). The V end lost 2 bases, the J end lost 1 base, and 12 bases lay between the germline ends. The CDR3 extends over 15 amino acids. Germline V CDR1 and CDR2: DFQATT, SNEGSKA (reference sequence). In nucleotides, the CDR3 is TGCAGTGCTAGACAGGGGCCCACCAGCAATCAGCCCCAGCATTTT. It translates to CSARQGPTSNQPQHF.

Details on this clonotype: Germline is not matched at one junction end, which may reflect a read error. The chain links TRBV5-1 to TRBJ1-1, with 8 positions matching TRBD1. Per the germline V gene, CDR1 is SGHRS and CDR2 is YFSETQ. The CDR3 length is 15 residues. CDR3 region: CASSSTGAQNTEALF. DNA for the CDR3: TGCGCCAGCAGCTCGACAGGGGCCCAGAACACTGAAGCTCTCTTT.

This chain uses TRBV6-1 with TRBJ1-2; TRBD1 matches 11 bases. V lost 0 bases to trimming and J lost 7 bases; unmatched junction nucleotides: 7. The germline V gene has CDR1 MNHNS and CDR2 SASEGT. This CDR3 has 16 residues. For the CDR3, the DNA is TGTGCCAGCAGTGAAGCGGGGGGACAGGGGGAGGCTGGCTACACCTTC. Translating it yields CASSEAGGQGEAGYTF.

The gene calls are TRBV4-1 and TRBJ1-1, with 7 bases aligning to TRBD1. J was trimmed by 5 bases and V by 3 bases; bases with no gene match: 9. This CDR3 is 15 amino acids long. The V gene's germline CDR1 is MGHRA and CDR2 YSYEKL. DNA for the CDR3: TGCGCCAGCAGCCAGGGGGTACAGGGGCGGACTGAAGCTTTCTTT. This codes for CASSQGVQGRTEAFF.

The chain uses TRBV7-9 and TRBJ2-1; a possible D gene is TRBD1 (6 bases). There are 13 residues in the CDR3. The V end was cut by 6 bases, the J end by 2 bases, with 8 bases between. Germline V gene data show CDR1 as SEHNR and CDR2 as FQNEAQ (reference sequence). The CDR3 DNA follows: TGTGCCAGCAGGAGGGGGACCTACAATGAGCAGTTCTTC. Its protein product is CASRRGTYNEQFF.

DNA for the CDR3: TGTGCCAGCAGCCAAGATTCGGACACCCGCGTTGTCTATGAGCAGTTCTTC. Translating gives CASSQDSDTRVVYEQFF. This chain links TRBV4-2 with TRBJ2-1; weak D call: TRBD1 (5 bases). CDR3 length: 17 amino acids. V gave up 0 bases and J gave up 8 bases, with 20 bases separating them. CDR1 and CDR2 from the germline V gene are LGHNA and YNFKEQ.

The V call is TRBV12-3 or TRBV12-4, the J call TRBJ1-2, with D possibly TRBD1 on 5 matching bases. V shed 6 bases and J shed 2 bases, with 16 bases lying between them. This CDR3 region has 15 residues. CDR3 nucleotides: TGTGCCAGCAGCCGACACGGGGGGGGAAACTATGGCTACACCTTC. Translating it yields CASSRHGGGNYGYTF.

The sample holds many counts of this clonotype. The gene calls are TRBV7-2 and TRBJ2-5; the D gene is possibly TRBD1 (5 bases). V lost 5 bases, J lost 5 bases, and 12 bases lay in between. The CDR3 runs to 13 residues. In germline, CDR1 is SGHTA, CDR2 FQGNSA. The CDR3 is CASSPTGAETQYF. DNA for the CDR3: TGTGCCAGCAGCCCTACTGGGGCGGAGACCCAGTACTTC.

The V call is TRBV18, the J call TRBJ1-1; D gene ambiguous. Germline V gene data show CDR1 as KGHSH and CDR2 as LQKENI. V gave up 0 bases and J gave up 11 bases, with 10 bases separating them. The CDR3 extends over 12 amino acids. CDR3 amino acids: CASSPPREGAFF. In DNA, the CDR3 is TGTGCCAGCTCACCACCTAGGGAGGGTGCTTTCTTT.

For this clonotype: A much larger clone differs from this one at a single base, so this may be a read error. The chain joins TRBV7-9 to TRBJ2-7, with 9 bases aligning to TRBD1. The V gene's germline CDR1 is SEHNR and CDR2 FQNEAQ (reference sequence). With V trimmed by 3 bases and J by 10 bases, 10 bases remained unmatched. There are 14 residues in the CDR3. CDR3 amino acids: CASSFRTGVETQYV. The CDR3 coding sequence is TGTGCCAGCAGCTTTCGGACAGGGGTTGAGACCCAGTACGTC.

As for this clonotype: Just one base apart from a much larger clone, this may be a read error. The chain combines TRBV28 with TRBJ2-1, with D possibly matching TRBD1 (6 bases). V lost 7 bases and J 2 bases, leaving 12 bases between the germline ends. This CDR3 spans 14 amino acids. Germline lookup yields CDR1 MDHEN and CDR2 SYDVKM. The chain's CDR3 is CASIGTTPYNEQFF. In nucleotides, the CDR3 is TGTGCCAGCATAGGGACAACTCCCTACAATGAGCAGTTCTTC.